The clone carrying this TCR beta chain came up many times. Antigen unknown. Specified time point: newly diagnosed GD, antithyroid drugs for less than 3 months. RNA from PBMCs was the source of the TCR library. This record belongs to a study of regulatory T cells in long-lasting Graves disease. Findings and caveats of the study: Persistent Graves' patients showed a TCR diversity that was lower than that of newly diagnosed ones.

HTBI primers from iRepertoire and Arm-PCR of CDR3 regions yielded the TCR beta libraries. TCRdb re-called the multiplex PCR reads through MiXCR, storing one row per CDR3 protein. The repertoire holds around 500,000 distinct CDR3 sequences, with 15% to 20% as singletons. The V gene lost 3 bases and the J gene lost 0 bases, with 13 bases spanning the gap. The CDR3 runs to 16 residues. In germline, CDR1 is LGHDT, CDR2 YNNKEL (reference sequence). This sample was shared with a second study, whose subject was T cells in Graves' hyperthyroidism and ophthalmopathy. That work states: Those with hyperthyroidism were 18 to 65 years old, newly diagnosed, and ill for under 2 months. The TCR CDR3 first-round RT-PCR relied on the HTBI primer set.

The rearrangement uses TRBV3-1 and TRBJ2-3; D is possibly TRBD1 or TRBD2 (6 bases each). This clonotype was obtained from a woman aged 35-60 years with Graves disease. Material: peripheral blood mononuclear cells (PBMCs), obtained at new diagnosis, from a patient treated with antithyroid drugs. The DNA of the CDR3 is TGTGCCAGCAGCCAGTTCGGAGGGGGAAGCACAGATACGCAGTATTTT. Its translation is CASSQFGGGSTDTQYF.